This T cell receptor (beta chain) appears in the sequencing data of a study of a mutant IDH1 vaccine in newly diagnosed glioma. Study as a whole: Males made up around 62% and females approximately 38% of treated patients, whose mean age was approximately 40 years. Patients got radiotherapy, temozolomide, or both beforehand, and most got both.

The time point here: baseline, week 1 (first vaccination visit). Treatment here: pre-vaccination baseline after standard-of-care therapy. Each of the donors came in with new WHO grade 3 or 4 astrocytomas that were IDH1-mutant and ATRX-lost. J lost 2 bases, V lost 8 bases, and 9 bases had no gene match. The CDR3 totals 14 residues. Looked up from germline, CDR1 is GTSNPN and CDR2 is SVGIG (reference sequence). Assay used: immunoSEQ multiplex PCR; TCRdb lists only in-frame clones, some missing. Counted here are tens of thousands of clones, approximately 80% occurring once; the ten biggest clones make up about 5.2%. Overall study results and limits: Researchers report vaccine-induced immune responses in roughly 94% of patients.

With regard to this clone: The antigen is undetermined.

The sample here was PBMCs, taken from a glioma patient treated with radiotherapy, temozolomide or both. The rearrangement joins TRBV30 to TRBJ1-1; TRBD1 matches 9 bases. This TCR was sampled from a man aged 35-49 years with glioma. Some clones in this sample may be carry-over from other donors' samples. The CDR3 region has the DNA TGTGCCCGACTCGGGACAGGGATTAACACTGAAGCTTTCTTT. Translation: CARLGTGINTEAFF. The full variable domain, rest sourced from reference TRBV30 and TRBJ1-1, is SQTIHQWPATLVQPVGSPLSLECTVEGTSNPNLYWYRQAAGRGLQLLFYSVGIGQISSEVPQNLSASRPQDRQFILSSKKLLLSDSGFYLCARLGTGINTEAFFGQGTRLTVV.